This T cell receptor (beta chain) originates from a study of blood T cell repertoires in COVID-19. Per the original data handling: Amplification from reference gene primers served as the basis for estimated nucleated cell counts. Assay: immunoSEQ multiplex PCR; the TCRdb copy retains only in-frame clones and omits some. The V and J calls and clone size were taken over from that table, and D and trimming were inferred from the DNA. The sample includes about 280,000 clones, more than 75% seen only once; the top ten take around 2.1%. Germline V gene lookup returns CDR1 KGHDR and CDR2 SFDVKD. V was pared by 9 bases and J by 0 bases, with 4 bases of the junction left unmatched. The CDR3 extends over 14 amino acids.

Material for sequencing was peripheral blood. The chain employs TRBV24-1 and TRBJ2-3, with 8 bases fitting TRBD1. The TCR sequence derives from a woman aged 25 to 45 who had recovered from COVID-19. This CDR3 reads CATQRTGSTDTQYF. The CDR3 DNA reads TGTGCCACCCAACGGACAGGGAGCACAGATACGCAGTATTTT.